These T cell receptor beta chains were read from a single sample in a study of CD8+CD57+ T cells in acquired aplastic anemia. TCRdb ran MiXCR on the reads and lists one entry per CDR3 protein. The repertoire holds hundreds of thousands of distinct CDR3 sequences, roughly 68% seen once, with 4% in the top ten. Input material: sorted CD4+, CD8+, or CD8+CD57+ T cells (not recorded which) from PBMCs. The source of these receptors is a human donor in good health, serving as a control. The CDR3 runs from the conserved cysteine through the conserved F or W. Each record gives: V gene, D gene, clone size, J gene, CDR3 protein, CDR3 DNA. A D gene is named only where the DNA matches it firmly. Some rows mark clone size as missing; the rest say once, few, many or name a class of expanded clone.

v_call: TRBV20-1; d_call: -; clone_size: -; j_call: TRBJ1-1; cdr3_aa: CSASPASGNEAFF; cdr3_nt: TGCAGTGCTAGTCCGGCTAGCGGCAACGAAGCTTTCTTT
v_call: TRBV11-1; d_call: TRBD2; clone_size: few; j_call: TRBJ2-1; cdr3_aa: CASSFKTSGGVYNEQFF; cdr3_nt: TGTGCCAGCAGTTTTAAGACTAGCGGGGGGGTCTACAATGAGCAGTTCTTC
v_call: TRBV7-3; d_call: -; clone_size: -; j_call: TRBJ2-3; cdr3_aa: CASREGAHGGDTETQYF; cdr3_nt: TGTGCCAGCCGAGAGGGGGCCCACGGGGGTGACACGGAGACGCAGTATTTT
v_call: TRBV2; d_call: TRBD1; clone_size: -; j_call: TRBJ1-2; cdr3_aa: CASRETGKITYTF; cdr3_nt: TGTGCCAGCAGGGAGACAGGGAAAATTACCTACACCTTC
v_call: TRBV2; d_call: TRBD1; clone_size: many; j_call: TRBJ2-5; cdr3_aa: CAGSEGQGATQYF; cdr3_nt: TGTGCCGGCAGTGAGGGACAGGGAGCGACCCAGTACTTC
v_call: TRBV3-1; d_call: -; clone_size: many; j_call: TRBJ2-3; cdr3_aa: CASSQAPGDTQYF; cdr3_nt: TGTGCCAGCAGCCAAGCACCCGGAGATACGCAGTATTTT
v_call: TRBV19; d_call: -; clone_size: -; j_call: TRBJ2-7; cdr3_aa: CASSIETVGAYEQYF; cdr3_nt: TGTGCCAGTAGTATCGAGACTGTAGGAGCCTACGAGCAGTACTTC
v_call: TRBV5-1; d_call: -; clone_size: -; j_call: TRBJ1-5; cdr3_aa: CASSLGRGSQPQHF; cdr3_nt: TGCGCCAGCAGTTTGGGACGGGGAAGTCAGCCCCAGCATTTT
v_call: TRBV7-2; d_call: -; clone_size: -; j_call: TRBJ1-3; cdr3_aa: CASSFDLGYGYTFIYF; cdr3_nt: TGTGCCAGCAGCTTCGACTTAGGCTATGGCTACACCTTCATATATTTT
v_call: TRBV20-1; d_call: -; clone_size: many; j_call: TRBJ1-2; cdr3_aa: CSARKLVGVDYGYTF; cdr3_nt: TGCAGTGCTAGAAAACTCGTGGGGGTTGACTATGGCTACACCTTC
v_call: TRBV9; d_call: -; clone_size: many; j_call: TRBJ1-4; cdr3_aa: CASSVTATNEKLFF; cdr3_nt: TGTGCCAGCAGCGTGACAGCAACTAATGAAAAACTGTTTTTT
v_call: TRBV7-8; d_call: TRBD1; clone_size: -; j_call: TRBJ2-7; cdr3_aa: CASSLGWDSSPEQYF; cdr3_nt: TGTGCCAGCAGCTTAGGTTGGGACAGTTCCCCCGAGCAGTACTTC
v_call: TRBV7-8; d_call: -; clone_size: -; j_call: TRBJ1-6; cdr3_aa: CASSLEIESSPLHF; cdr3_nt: TGTGCCAGCAGTTTGGAAATAGAGTCTTCGCCCCTCCACTTT
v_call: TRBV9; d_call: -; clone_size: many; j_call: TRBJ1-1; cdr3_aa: CASSTGKEAFF; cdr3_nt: TGTGCCAGCAGCACAGGGAAGGAAGCTTTCTTT
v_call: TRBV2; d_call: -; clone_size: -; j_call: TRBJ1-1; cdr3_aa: CASRFAGYTEAFF; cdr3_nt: TGTGCCAGCAGATTTGCCGGATACACTGAAGCTTTCTTT
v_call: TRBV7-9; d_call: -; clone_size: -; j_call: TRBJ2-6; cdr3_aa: CASSSRGARSQEMTF; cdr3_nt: TGTGCCAGCAGCTCCCGGGGGGCCAGGAGCCAAGAGATGACTTTC
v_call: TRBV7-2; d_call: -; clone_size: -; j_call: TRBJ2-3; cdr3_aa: CASSLAGGPYNEQF; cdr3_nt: TGTGCCAGCAGCTTAGCGGGGGGACCCTACAATGAGCAGTTT
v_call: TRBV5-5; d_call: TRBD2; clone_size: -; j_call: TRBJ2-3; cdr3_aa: CASSLVAGDTDTQYF; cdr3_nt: TGTGCCAGCAGCTTGGTCGCGGGGGACACAGATACGCAGTATTTT
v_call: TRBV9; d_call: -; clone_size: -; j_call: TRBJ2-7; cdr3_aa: CASSRSETAYEKDF; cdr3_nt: TGTGCCAGCAGCCGTAGCGAGACCGCCTACGAGAAGGACTTC
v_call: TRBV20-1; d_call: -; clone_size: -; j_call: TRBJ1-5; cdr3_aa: CSARHGQDPPQHF; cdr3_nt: TGCAGTGCCAGACATGGGCAGGATCCCCCCCAGCATTTT
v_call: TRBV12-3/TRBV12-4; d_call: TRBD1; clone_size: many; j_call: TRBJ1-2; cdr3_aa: CASSFRDRNYGYTF; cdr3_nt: TGTGCCAGCAGTTTTCGGGACAGAAACTATGGCTACACCTTC
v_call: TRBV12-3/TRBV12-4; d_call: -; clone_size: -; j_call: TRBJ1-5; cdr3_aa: CASSFYICSATTPGPNNNQPQHF; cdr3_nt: -
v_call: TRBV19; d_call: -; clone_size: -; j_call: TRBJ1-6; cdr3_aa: CAVGTTGTNSPLHF; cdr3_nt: TGTGCCGTTGGGACGACAGGCACCAATTCACCCCTCCACTTT
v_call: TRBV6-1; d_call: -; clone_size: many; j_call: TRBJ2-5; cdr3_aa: CASKSLRGGETQYF; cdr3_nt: TGTGCCAGCAAGTCTCTGCGGGGCGGGGAGACCCAGTACTTC
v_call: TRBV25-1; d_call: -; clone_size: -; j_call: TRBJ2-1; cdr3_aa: CASSESVRGYNEQFF; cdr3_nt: TGTGCCAGCAGTGAATCCGTAAGGGGCTACAATGAGCAGTTCTTC
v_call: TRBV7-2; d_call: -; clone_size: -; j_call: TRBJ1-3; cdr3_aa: CAIRREGSSGNTIYF; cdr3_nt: TGTGCCATCAGACGGGAGGGATCTTCTGGAAACACCATATACTTT